A selection of T cell receptor beta chains follows, all from one sample in a study of cytomegalovirus exposure and HLA in healthy donors. Method: immunoSEQ multiplex PCR; TCRdb's copy keeps in-frame clones and lacks some. The sample yields 150,000 to 200,000 clones, 60% to 80% seen once. The sequencing input was PBMCs. Receptors originate from a man aged 40-49 years in good health and CMV-seronegative. CDR3s include the opening cysteine and the closing phenylalanine or tryptophan. Fields, in order: J gene, V gene, D gene, clone size, CDR3 protein, CDR3 DNA. A D gene is named only where the DNA matches it firmly. Clone size, where shown, is once, few, many, or a class for clones that have expanded.

J: TRBJ2-3
V: TRBV4-2
D: -
size: -
CDR3: CASSQGSGDTDTQYF
DNA: TGTGCCAGCAGTCAAGGATCAGGGGACACAGATACGCAGTATTTT

J: TRBJ2-3
V: TRBV19
D: -
size: -
CDR3: CASSGGSGDTQYF
DNA: TGTGCCAGTAGCGGAGGTTCGGGGGATACGCAGTATTTT

J: TRBJ2-5
V: TRBV19
D: -
size: -
CDR3: CASSIDAGSETQYF
DNA: TGTGCCAGTAGTATAGACGCAGGGTCAGAGACCCAGTACTTC

J: TRBJ2-7
V: TRBV5-1
D: -
size: once
CDR3: CASSTGQTTAYEQYF
DNA: TGCGCCAGCAGCACAGGACAAACTACAGCCTACGAGCAGTACTTC

J: TRBJ1-1
V: TRBV18
D: -
size: -
CDR3: CASSPQGVATEAFF
DNA: TGTGCCAGCTCACCCCAGGGTGTCGCCACTGAAGCTTTCTTT

J: TRBJ2-7
V: TRBV7-2
D: -
size: -
CDR3: CASSPLMGGPYF
DNA: TGTGCCAGCAGCCCATTGATGGGGGGGCCGTACTTC

J: TRBJ1-2
V: TRBV27
D: TRBD1
size: -
CDR3: CASSFGQGLGNYGYTF
DNA: TGTGCCAGCAGTTTCGGACAGGGGTTAGGCAACTATGGCTACACCTTC

J: TRBJ2-2
V: TRBV5-6
D: TRBD1
size: few
CDR3: CASSLTGGTGELFF
DNA: TGTGCCAGCAGCTTAACAGGGGGGACCGGGGAGCTGTTTTTT

J: TRBJ2-7
V: TRBV2
D: -
size: -
CDR3: CASSDYPLLYF
DNA: TGTGCCAGCAGCGACTACCCCTTGCTGTACTTC

J: TRBJ1-2
V: TRBV30
D: TRBD1
size: once
CDR3: CAWIRGTGNGYTF
DNA: TGTGCCTGGATTCGTGGGACAGGGAATGGCTACACCTTC

J: TRBJ2-7
V: TRBV15
D: TRBD1
size: once
CDR3: CATSFGFGTAYEQYF
DNA: TGTGCCACCAGCTTTGGGTTTGGGACAGCCTACGAGCAGTACTTC

J: TRBJ1-3
V: TRBV5-1
D: TRBD1
size: once
CDR3: CASSLDRGLGTIYF
DNA: TGCGCCAGCAGCTTAGACAGGGGCCTAGGGACCATATATTTT

J: TRBJ1-1
V: TRBV29-1
D: -
size: -
CDR3: CSVHFLNTEAFF
DNA: TGCAGCGTCCACTTTTTGAACACTGAAGCTTTCTTT

J: TRBJ2-7
V: TRBV4-1
D: TRBD2
size: -
CDR3: CASSQGPGTSLYEQYF
DNA: TGCGCCAGCAGCCAAGGCCCCGGGACTAGCCTGTACGAGCAGTACTTC